This TCR beta chain originates from a study of shared clonotypes between healthy human individuals. Study results and limitations: Genetic and exposure-history diversity was limited by the few donors.

Replicate sorted-subset PCRs were loaded with around 220 ng DNA, about 31,000 T cell genomes. Using immunoSEQ multiplex PCR, the repertoire was profiled, and TCRdb retains in-frame clones only, with some absent. The data contain roughly 2.5 million clones, 90% to 95% of them singletons. The CDR3 extends over 15 amino acids. CDR1 and CDR2 (germline): MNHNS, SASEGT. Germline trimming cut 6 bases from V and 6 bases from J; bases unmatched to any gene: 7. With regard to this clone: The antigen remains undetermined.

Naive CD4+ cells were CD45RA-selected; the remaining cells were memory. The sample consisted of naive CD4+ T cells sorted from blood. Subset in this sample: CD45RA+ positively selected. This chain links TRBV6-1 with TRBJ1-5; 11 nucleotides align to TRBD1. This TCR was recovered from a man younger than 35 in good health. The CDR3 nucleotides read TGTGCCAGCAGAGGGACAGGGGGTTATGGTCAGCCCCAGCATTTT. It encodes CASRGTGGYGQPQHF.